The 13 T cell receptor beta chains listed next were all sequenced from one sample in a study of identical twins (dated by TCRdb to about 2016). The receptor library was made with 5' RACE. The sequencing machine was an Illumina HiSeq 2000. TCRdb trimmed the raw reads at Q25, called clones with MiXCR and kept productive beta chains. Rows matching on CDR3 protein sequence are summarized as one entry with the most common DNA and genes. The sample profile shows about 890,000 distinct CDR3 sequences; around 12% of them were found once. The ten largest make up around 1.6% of the sample. The data also belong to a second study, concerning yellow fever vaccine responses in identical twins.

Sequencing used PBMCs. These receptors came from a young woman in good health.

This clonotype was found a few times. CDR3 nucleotide sequence: TGCAGTGCTGGACCGAGCGGAGAGACCCAGTACTTC. Translation gives CSAGPSGETQYF. The rearrangement joins TRBV20-1 to TRBJ2-5; a possible D gene is TRBD2 (5 bases). Germline V lookup: CDR1 DFQATT, CDR2 SNEGSKA (reference sequence). The ends were cut back, 5 bases at V and 4 bases at J, with 11 bases in the middle. The CDR3 runs to 12 residues.

The chain couples TRBV5-1 to TRBJ1-2, with 7 nucleotides matching TRBD1. Per the germline V gene, CDR1 is SGHRS and CDR2 is YFSETQ. The V and J ends lost 7 bases and 8 bases, in that order; junction bases with no gene match: 8. The CDR3 length is 12 residues. The DNA for the CDR3 is TGCGCCAGCGGCCCCGACAGGGTCGGCTACACCTTC. Its protein product is CASGPDRVGYTF.

This clonotype was detected ten times or more. V usage is TRBV12-3 or TRBV12-4 and J usage is TRBJ1-4; D ambiguous. V lost 5 bases, J lost 5 bases, and 3 bases lay in between. The CDR3 totals 11 residues. The CDR3 bases are TGTGCCAGCAGTCAAAATGAAAAACTGTTTTTT. This sequence encodes CASSQNEKLFF.

At least ten counts were recorded for this clonotype. The chain has TRBV20-1 and TRBJ1-5; no firm D call. The germline V gene has CDR1 DFQATT and CDR2 SNEGSKA (reference sequence). V was cut by 2 bases and J by 0 bases, with 5 bases left in between. The CDR3 totals 13 residues. The CDR3 DNA sequence: TGCAGTGCTAGACAGAATAGCAATCAGCCCCAGCATTTT. Protein product: CSARQNSNQPQHF.

This clonotype came up many times. The chain combines TRBV15 with TRBJ1-5, with 7 bases matching TRBD1. The CDR3 extends over 18 amino acids. Trimming at V came to 3 bases and at J to 0 bases, leaving 11 bases not matched to a gene. The germline CDR1 and CDR2 sequences are LNHNV and YYDKDF (reference sequence). The CDR3 DNA reads as TGTGCCACCAGCAGTCGAGACAGGGAATGGGATAGCAATCAGCCCCAGCATTTT. Residues: CATSSRDREWDSNQPQHF.

This clonotype was found a few times. The chain joins TRBV5-1 to TRBJ2-1; D is undetermined. Germline lookup yields CDR1 SGHRS and CDR2 YFSETQ. V was clipped by 2 bases and J by 0 bases, with 21 bases between them. This CDR3 comprises 19 residues. The CDR3 DNA reads as TGCGCCAGCAGCTTTCTTGGGCGGCCAGATCCGGGCTCCTACAATGAGCAGTTCTTC. It translates to CASSFLGRPDPGSYNEQFF.

This clonotype was detected ten times or more. The V gene is TRBV4-1, the J gene TRBJ2-3; D may be TRBD2 (5 bases). The CDR3 consists of 16 residues. Germline-derived CDR1 and CDR2 are MGHRA and YSYEKL. V was shortened by 1 base and J by 6 bases, with 17 bases between the two germline ends. As DNA, the CDR3 is TGCGCCAGCAGCCAAGGGAGCGGTACGATCGTTGATACGCAGTATTTT. This sequence encodes CASSQGSGTIVDTQYF.

The chain has TRBV6-1 and TRBJ2-4; 9 bases agree with TRBD1. Germline values: CDR1 MNHNS, CDR2 SASEGT. This CDR3 is built from 17 residues. Losses at the gene ends were 5 bases for V and 2 bases for J; bases not matched to a gene: 10. For the CDR3, the DNA is TGTGCCAGCAGTCCCCTTGGGACAGGGTCTTCCAAAAACATTCAGTACTTC. This gives the protein CASSPLGTGSSKNIQYF.

The table lists this clonotype with a few counts. The CDR3 loop is CASSLVVTSGVGNEQFF. The CDR3 region has the DNA TGCGCCAGCAGCTTGGTAGTGACTAGCGGGGTCGGGAATGAGCAGTTCTTC. The gene calls are TRBV5-1 and TRBJ2-1; 11 positions agree with TRBD2. After removal of 0 bases from V and 7 bases from J, the junction contained 9 bases not matched to a gene. The germline gives CDR1 SGHRS, CDR2 YFSETQ. The CDR3 is 17 amino acids.

CDR3 DNA: TGCAGTGCTAGAGTTCCCCGGGGGGGACTAGGGGAGACCCAGTACTTC. Translating it yields CSARVPRGGLGETQYF. The V gene is TRBV20-1, the J gene TRBJ2-5, with TRBD2 matching 8 bases. CDR3 length: 16 amino acids. J was trimmed by 5 bases and V by 1 base; bases with no gene match: 12. Germline lookup yields CDR1 DFQATT and CDR2 SNEGSKA (reference sequence).

This clonotype appeared a few times. The rearrangement joins TRBV20-1 to TRBJ1-1; a weak D match, TRBD1 (6 bases). The CDR3 sequence is 16 residues long. With 0 bases removed from V and 1 base from J, the gap between germline ends came to 15 bases. From germline, CDR1 is DFQATT and CDR2 SNEGSKA (reference sequence). CDR3 region: CSARDNYRTANTEAFF. CDR3 DNA: TGCAGTGCTAGAGATAATTATCGGACAGCGAACACTGAAGCTTTCTTT.

The chain is built from TRBV20-1 and TRBJ2-3, with 9 bases that match TRBD1. Trimming took 2 bases from V and 4 from J; bases not matched to a gene: 4. Germline loops: CDR1 DFQATT, CDR2 SNEGSKA (reference sequence). The CDR3 is 14 residues long. CDR3 nucleotides: TGCAGTGCTAGAAGACAGGGGGGCCCAGATACGCAGTATTTT. It specifies CSARRQGGPDTQYF.

This chain links TRBV29-1 with TRBJ1-5, with TRBD1 matching over 7 bases. CDR1 and CDR2 (germline): SQVTM, ANQGSEA. This CDR3 is built from 14 residues. Trimming at V came to 4 bases and at J to 4 bases, leaving 7 bases not matched to a gene. The CDR3, as DNA: TGCAGCGTTGTAATTGGGACAGCTAATCAGCCCCAGCATTTT. It translates to CSVVIGTANQPQHF.